The source of this T cell receptor (beta chain) is a study of PD-1 blockade in classical Hodgkin lymphoma. As regards this clone: The antigen remains undetermined.

This table comes from immunoSEQ multiplex PCR, and its TCRdb copy is limited to in-frame clones, with some not included. Among 25,000 to 35,000 clones listed, roughly nine tenths were seen once. Time point denoted: newly diagnosed, previously untreated cHL patient sample. Researchers report purifying CD4+ T cells from thawed PBMCs by magnetic negative selection. A comparison was provided by newly diagnosed, untreated classical Hodgkin lymphoma PBMCs. Germline assignment: CDR1 WSHSY and CDR2 SAAADI. The CDR3 totals 18 residues. V gave up 0 bases and J gave up 6 bases, with 23 bases separating them. Findings of the study overall: Sources of repertoire differences remain undefined, possibly disease activity or prior therapy. TCR diversity at baseline was reported to be reduced in newly diagnosed patients relative to healthy donors.

Sequences were obtained from CD4+ T cells from blood. The TCR was taken from a human donor with classical Hodgkin lymphoma. The rearrangement uses TRBV10-2 and TRBJ1-2; D might be TRBD1 (5 bases). CDR3 residues: CASSESWGGTRRTNGYTF. The CDR3 nucleotides read TGCGCCAGCAGTGAGTCGTGGGGCGGGACTCGGAGAACAAATGGCTACACCTTC.